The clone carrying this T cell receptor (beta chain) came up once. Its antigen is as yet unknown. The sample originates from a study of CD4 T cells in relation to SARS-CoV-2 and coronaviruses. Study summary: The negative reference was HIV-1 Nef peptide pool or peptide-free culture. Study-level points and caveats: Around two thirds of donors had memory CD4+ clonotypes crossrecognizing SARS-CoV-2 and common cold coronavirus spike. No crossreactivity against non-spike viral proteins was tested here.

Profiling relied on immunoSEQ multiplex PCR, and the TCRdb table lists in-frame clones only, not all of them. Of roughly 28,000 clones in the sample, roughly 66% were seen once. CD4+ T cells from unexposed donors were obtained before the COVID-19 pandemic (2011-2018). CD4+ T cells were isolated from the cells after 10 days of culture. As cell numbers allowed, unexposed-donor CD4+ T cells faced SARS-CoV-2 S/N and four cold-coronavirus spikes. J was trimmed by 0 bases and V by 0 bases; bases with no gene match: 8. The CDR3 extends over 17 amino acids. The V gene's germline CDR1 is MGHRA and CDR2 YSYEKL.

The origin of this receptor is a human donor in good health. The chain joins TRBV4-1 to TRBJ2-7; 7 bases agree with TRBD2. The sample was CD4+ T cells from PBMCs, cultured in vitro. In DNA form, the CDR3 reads TGCGCCAGCAGCCAAGAGGCCTTGCGGGGGAGCTCCTACGAGCAGTACTTC. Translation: CASSQEALRGSSYEQYF.